A single sample is the source of the 19 T cell receptor beta chains below, sequenced in a study of blood T cell repertoires in COVID-19. Clones were read by immunoSEQ multiplex PCR, and TCRdb kept only the in-frame ones, dropping some. This table has over 150,000 clones, roughly 87% appearing once. The specimen was PBMCs or T cells enriched from blood (not recorded which). The receptor set was obtained from a woman aged 45-65 years who had recovered from COVID-19.

The gene calls are TRBV30 and TRBJ2-3; weak D call: TRBD1 (5 bases). This CDR3 has 14 residues. Germline loops: CDR1 GTSNPN, CDR2 SVGIG (reference sequence). Deletions cut 4 bases from V and 5 bases from J, with 16 bases between. The CDR3 is CAWTPLGPGDTQYF. The CDR3 DNA sequence: TGTGCCTGGACCCCCCTGGGGCCCGGAGATACGCAGTATTTT.

This chain joins TRBV14 and TRBJ1-3; possible D gene TRBD1, 6 bases. V was shortened by 1 base and J by 3 bases, with 13 bases between the two germline ends. CDR3 length: 16 amino acids. CDR1 and CDR2 (germline): SGHDN, FVKESK. This chain's CDR3 is CASSQVPGAIGNTIYF. For the CDR3, the DNA is TGTGCCAGCAGCCAAGTGCCAGGGGCAATTGGAAACACCATATATTTT.

The J gene is TRBJ1-2, the V gene TRBV14; 9 bases match TRBD1. The CDR3 extends over 13 amino acids. The V gene's germline CDR1 is SGHDN and CDR2 FVKESK. V lost 5 bases, J lost 13 bases, and 11 bases stayed unmatched. The CDR3 DNA reads as TGTGCCAGCAGCAGGGACAGGGTAGGGGATGCCACCTTC. This translates into CASSRDRVGDATF.

The V gene is TRBV2, the J gene TRBJ1-4; tentative D call: TRBD1 (5 bases). Per the germline V gene, CDR1 is SNHLY and CDR2 is FYNNEI. V shed 6 bases and J shed 8 bases, with 10 bases lying between them. The CDR3 totals 12 residues. The CDR3 DNA reads as TGTGCCAGCAGGGCAGGGAACGAAAAACTGTTTTTT. Translating gives CASRAGNEKLFF.

The chain carries TRBV12-3 or TRBV12-4 and TRBJ1-1; 7 positions match TRBD1. Trimming removed 6 bases from V and 5 bases from J; junction bases left unmatched: 3. CDR3 length: 12 amino acids. CDR3 protein: CASSRQGTEAFF. DNA of the CDR3: TGTGCCAGCAGCCGACAGGGAACTGAAGCTTTCTTT.

J is TRBJ2-7 and V is TRBV6-4, with D perhaps TRBD2 (6 bases). V was pared by 4 bases and J by 6 bases, with 13 bases between. The CDR3 spans 13 residues. Germline V gene data show CDR1 as MRHNA and CDR2 as SNTAGT. CDR3 bases: TGTGCCAGCAGTGGGATACCCGGGGGCGAGCAGTACTTC. Translating it yields CASSGIPGGEQYF.

There are a few counts of this clone. The J gene is TRBJ2-7, the V gene TRBV27, with 11 bases matching TRBD2. The CDR3 totals 14 residues. The germline V gene has CDR1 MNHEY and CDR2 SMNVEV (reference sequence). With 5 bases clipped from V and 7 bases from J, the junction kept 7 bases outside the gene matches. In nucleotides, the CDR3 is TGTGCCAGCAGTCGACTAGCGGGACGTTATGAGCAGTACTTC. Translating it yields CASSRLAGRYEQYF.

The chain links TRBV2 to TRBJ2-7; 12 bases agree with TRBD2. Germline assignment: CDR1 SNHLY and CDR2 FYNNEI. This CDR3 comprises 18 residues. Trimming took 5 bases from V and 2 from J; bases not matched to a gene: 13. CDR3 residues: CASSPVGLAGPRAYEQYF. CDR3 DNA: TGTGCCAGCAGTCCGGTAGGACTAGCGGGACCTAGAGCCTACGAGCAGTACTTC.

This chain connects TRBV29-1 to TRBJ1-2; D perhaps matches TRBD1 (5 bases). Looked up from germline, CDR1 is SQVTM and CDR2 is ANQGSEA. Trimming left V 4 bases short and J 8 bases short, with 14 bases between. There are 12 residues in the CDR3. The CDR3 reads CSVVGGVRGYTF. CDR3 DNA: TGCAGCGTTGTCGGGGGGGTTCGCGGCTACACCTTC.

V is TRBV30 and J is TRBJ2-3, with a tentative D call TRBD1 (6 bases). Trimming pared 1 base from V and 2 bases from J, leaving 13 bases between. Germline lookup yields CDR1 GTSNPN and CDR2 SVGIG (reference sequence). This CDR3 has 15 residues. CDR3 sequence reads: CAWSGGRAVTDTQYF. In DNA, the CDR3 is TGTGCCTGGAGTGGGGGGCGGGCCGTCACAGATACGCAGTATTTT.

For the CDR3, the DNA is TGTGCCAGCAGCCAGGACACTGTGAAAGAGACCCAGTACTTC. Its protein is CASSQDTVKETQYF. The chain combines TRBV28 with TRBJ2-5; possibly TRBD1 for D (5 bases). V gave up 6 bases and J gave up 3 bases, with 14 bases separating them. The CDR3 is 14 amino acids. Germline lookup yields CDR1 MDHEN and CDR2 SYDVKM.

This clone was observed once. This chain joins TRBV19 and TRBJ2-7; weak D call: TRBD1 (6 bases). This CDR3 region has 14 residues. The V end was cut by 3 bases, the J end by 3 bases, with 12 bases between. The germline V gene has CDR1 LNHDA and CDR2 SQIVND (reference sequence). The CDR3 sequence is CASSISGQNYEQYF. In nucleotides, the CDR3 is TGTGCCAGTAGTATTTCAGGACAGAACTACGAGCAGTACTTC. Based on the CDR3 plus reference TRBV19 and TRBJ2-7, the full variable domain is DGGITQSPKYLFRKEGQNVTLSCEQNLNHDAMYWYRQDPGQGLRLIYYSQIVNDFQKGDIAEGYSVSREKKESFPLTVTSAQKNPTAFYLCASSISGQNYEQYFGPGTRLTVT.

The gene calls are TRBV4-1 and TRBJ2-3; 12 bases map to TRBD1. The CDR3 runs to 17 residues. V trimming: 1 base; J trimming: 2 bases; junction bases outside the gene matches: 4. The germline gives CDR1 MGHRA, CDR2 YSYEKL. The chain's CDR3 is CASSQAGQGATTDTQYF. The CDR3 nucleotides read TGCGCCAGCAGCCAAGCGGGACAGGGGGCGACCACAGATACGCAGTATTTT.

This sequence joins TRBV7-6 and TRBJ2-1; 8 nucleotides align to TRBD2. With V trimmed by 3 bases and J by 14 bases, 6 bases remained unmatched. Germline V gives CDR1 SGHVS, CDR2 FNYEAQ. The CDR3 sequence is 12 residues long. CDR3 protein: CASSFAGGRKFF. DNA for the CDR3: TGTGCCAGCAGCTTTGCGGGGGGACGGAAGTTCTTC.

This rearrangement joins TRBV3-1 (or the pseudogene TRBV3-2) to TRBJ2-7, with 7 bases aligning to TRBD2. Looked up from germline, CDR1 is LGHDT and CDR2 is YNNKEL (reference sequence). With V trimmed by 0 bases and J by 3 bases, 11 bases remained unmatched. This CDR3 is 17 amino acids long. The CDR3 nucleotides are TGTGCCAGCAGCCAAGATAGGCAGGCGGGAGTGCTCTACGAGCAGTACTTC. Its translation is CASSQDRQAGVLYEQYF.

The chain employs TRBV7-9 and TRBJ1-2; no firm D call. In germline, CDR1 is SEHNR, CDR2 FQNEAQ (reference sequence). V lost 4 bases to trimming and J lost 4 bases, with 19 bases between them. The CDR3 spans 16 residues. As DNA, the CDR3 is TGTGCCAGCAGCTCGTTGAGGGAGGGTAAGGGCTATGGCTACACCTTC. It is translated as CASSSLREGKGYGYTF.

This clone was observed a handful of times. The chain links TRBV21-1 to TRBJ1-1; TRBD1 was called by the table and not checked on the DNA. TRBV21-1 is noted as a pseudogene. The CDR3 consists of 16 residues. The CDR3 is CASSTLLDRENTEAFF. In DNA form, the CDR3 reads TGTGCCAGCAGCACCCTCCTGGACAGGGAGAACACTGAAGCTTTCTTT.

The chain employs TRBV29-1 and TRBJ1-2; a possible D gene is TRBD1 (5 bases). The CDR3 is made up of 13 amino acids. CDR1 and CDR2 (germline): SQVTM, ANQGSEA. The ends were cut back, 1 base at V and 8 bases at J, with 14 bases in the middle. In DNA form, the CDR3 reads TGCAGCGTTGAAGGTAGGAGCCAGGGAGGCTACACCTTC. Translated: CSVEGRSQGGYTF.

The chain recombines TRBV7-6 with TRBJ1-3; weak D call: TRBD1 (5 bases). The germline V gene has CDR1 SGHVS and CDR2 FNYEAQ. The CDR3 runs to 15 residues. V gave up 0 bases and J gave up 6 bases, with 12 bases separating them. The CDR3 spells CASSLARRDENTIYF. The CDR3 DNA sequence: TGTGCCAGCAGCTTAGCCCGCAGGGATGAAAACACCATATATTTT.